The 20 T cell receptor beta chains reported below all come from one sample, sequenced in a study of OX40 agonist ivuxolimab in advanced cancers. The assay was immunoSEQ multiplex PCR, and TCRdb's table has in-frame clones only and misses some. The sample includes approximately 58,000 clones, about 87% seen only once; the top ten take about 3.5%. The sample consisted of CD4+ or CD8+ T cells sorted from blood, taken in a trial of the OX40 agonist ivuxolimab. All receptors derive from an adult with an advanced solid tumor such as melanoma, head and neck, liver or kidney cancer.

The table lists this clone with a few counts. V is TRBV9 and J is TRBJ1-1; a possible D gene is TRBD1 (5 bases). The germline V gene encodes CDR1 SGDLS and CDR2 YYNGEE. The CDR3 consists of 13 residues. V dropped 3 bases and J dropped 2 bases, with 8 bases sitting between them. The CDR3 is CASSGQGNTEAFF. The CDR3 nucleotides read TGTGCCAGCAGCGGTCAGGGAAACACTGAAGCTTTCTTT.

The J gene is TRBJ2-5, the V gene TRBV2; 7 positions agree with TRBD1. Per germline, CDR1 SNHLY and CDR2 FYNNEI. J lost 3 bases, V lost 8 bases, and 6 bases had no gene match. The CDR3 spans 13 residues. CDR3 in amino acids: CASGRDSEETQYF. The CDR3 DNA follows: TGTGCCAGCGGACGGGACAGCGAAGAGACCCAGTACTTC.

About this clone itself: Other DNA sequences in this specimen translate into the identical CDR3. J is TRBJ2-7 and V is TRBV28; the D gene could be TRBD1 or TRBD2 (5 bases each). The CDR3 has 13 amino acids. Trimming took off 6 bases at V and 2 bases at J, with 11 bases between the two ends. Germline V gene lookup returns CDR1 MDHEN and CDR2 SYDVKM. Written as DNA, the CDR3 is TGTGCCAGCAGCTCGCCGGGGCCCTACGAGCAGTACTTC. Translating it yields CASSSPGPYEQYF.

V usage is TRBV19 and J usage is TRBJ1-5; 8 bases align to TRBD1. Germline V gives CDR1 LNHDA, CDR2 SQIVND (reference sequence). The CDR3 has 17 amino acids. The J segment lost 0 bases and the V segment lost 9 bases, leaving 13 bases of the junction unmatched. CDR3: CASPPGQEKYSNQPQHF. The CDR3 bases are TGTGCCAGCCCGCCGGGACAGGAGAAATATAGCAATCAGCCCCAGCATTTT. Using reference TRBV19 and TRBJ1-5 for the parts outside the CDR3, the full variable domain is DGGITQSPKYLFRKEGQNVTLSCEQNLNHDAMYWYRQDPGQGLRLIYYSQIVNDFQKGDIAEGYSVSREKKESFPLTVTSAQKNPTAFYLCASPPGQEKYSNQPQHFGDGTRLSIL.

This rearrangement joins TRBV10-3 to TRBJ2-7; D possibly corresponds to TRBD1 (5 bases). CDR1 is ENHRY and CDR2 is SYGVKD in the germline V gene. The CDR3 runs to 13 residues. V was clipped by 4 bases and J by 5 bases, with 12 bases between them. The CDR3 reads CAISGGRVHEQYF. CDR3 coding DNA: TGTGCCATCAGTGGCGGCAGGGTCCACGAGCAGTACTTC.

The rearrangement joins TRBV5-6 to TRBJ2-5; D unclear. CDR1 is SGHDT and CDR2 is YYEEEE in the germline V gene. The V end was cut by 4 bases, the J end by 5 bases, with 6 bases between. The CDR3 totals 11 residues. CDR3 in amino acids: CASSRGETQYF. CDR3 nucleotides: TGTGCCAGCAGCCGTGGTGAGACCCAGTACTTC.

This rearrangement joins TRBV6-5 to TRBJ2-1; unclear D gene. Looked up from germline, CDR1 is MNHEY and CDR2 is SVGAGI. This CDR3 has 15 amino acids. V was trimmed by 6 bases and J by 0 bases, leaving 12 bases between them. The CDR3 loop is CASSDRTSSYNEQFF. The CDR3 nucleotides read TGTGCCAGCAGCGACCGTACGAGCTCCTACAATGAGCAGTTCTTC.

This CDR3 is CASSLSGTGGQGYTF. DNA for the CDR3: TGTGCCAGCAGTCTAAGCGGGACAGGGGGCCAAGGCTACACCTTC. This chain connects TRBV6-1 to TRBJ1-2; TRBD1 aligns across 12 bases. With 5 bases clipped from V and 8 bases from J, the junction kept 9 bases outside the gene matches. The CDR3 is made up of 15 amino acids. Looked up from germline, CDR1 is MNHNS and CDR2 is SASEGT.

The chain is built from TRBV29-1 and TRBJ2-1; 8 positions match TRBD2. J was trimmed by 1 base and V by 3 bases; bases with no gene match: 2. The germline V gene has CDR1 SQVTM and CDR2 ANQGSEA. The CDR3 consists of 14 residues. The CDR3 nucleotides are TGCAGCGTTGATGCTAGCGGGTCCTACAATGAGCAGTTCTTC. This codes for CSVDASGSYNEQFF.

This clone has only a few counts. The chain recombines TRBV18 with TRBJ1-4; no clear D. CDR3 length equals 13 residues. Germline CDR1 reads KGHSH; CDR2 reads LQKENI. Trimming left V 8 bases short and J 3 bases short, with 10 bases between. CDR3 coding DNA: TGTGCCAGCCGGGTGAACCCTAATGAAAAACTGTTTTTT. It specifies CASRVNPNEKLFF.

The chain carries TRBV2 and TRBJ2-1, with 9 bases that match TRBD2. V lost 3 bases and J lost 8; bases outside the gene matches: 8. Germline-derived CDR1 and CDR2 are SNHLY and FYNNEI. The CDR3 is 15 amino acids. The CDR3, as DNA: TGTGCCAGCAGTGATCGGAGCGGGAGGTCTGATGAGCAGTTCTTC. The encoded protein is CASSDRSGRSDEQFF.

The chain links TRBV9 to TRBJ1-3; no definite D call. V gave up 3 bases and J gave up 0 bases, with 10 bases separating them. Germline V gene lookup returns CDR1 SGDLS and CDR2 YYNGEE. This CDR3 is 15 amino acids long. DNA for the CDR3: TGTGCCAGCAGCGCGTACACTGACTCTGGAAACACCATATATTTT. This sequence encodes CASSAYTDSGNTIYF.

A few counts support this clone. V is TRBV5-4 and J is TRBJ1-2; no clear D gene. The CDR3 has 13 residues. V was pared by 4 bases and J by 8 bases, with 15 bases between. From germline, CDR1 is SGHNT and CDR2 YYREEE (reference sequence). CDR3 nucleotide sequence: TGTGCCAGCAGCGTGTACGGCGCGGGGGGCTACACCTTC. Protein: CASSVYGAGGYTF.

V usage is TRBV18 and J usage is TRBJ1-1, with 7 bases lining up with TRBD1. Germline CDR1 is KGHSH and CDR2 is LQKENI. This CDR3 has 15 amino acids. Germline trimming cut 6 bases from V and 5 bases from J; bases unmatched to any gene: 12. CDR3 sequence (DNA): TGTGCCAGCTCGCCCCTTACGTACAGGGGTACTGAAGCTTTCTTT. Its protein product is CASSPLTYRGTEAFF.

This chain connects TRBV19 to TRBJ2-7; D is uncertain. Germline CDR1 LNHDA, CDR2 SQIVND (reference sequence). The CDR3 is 13 residues long. Trimming removed 2 bases at V and 3 bases at J, with 8 bases between. The CDR3 coding sequence is TGTGCCAGTAGTATATCCCCCCACTACGAGCAGTACTTC. Protein: CASSISPHYEQYF.

As concerns this clone: The same CDR3 is also encoded by other DNA sequences in this sample. V gene TRBV7-3 combines with J gene TRBJ2-6; tentative D call: TRBD1 (6 bases). Trimming took 5 bases from V and 4 from J, leaving 15 bases between them. This CDR3 has 16 residues. Germline CDR1 reads SGHTA; CDR2 reads FQGTGA. CDR3 protein: CASSSKGGAGANVLTF. The CDR3 DNA reads TGTGCCAGCAGCAGCAAAGGGGGTGCGGGGGCCAACGTCCTGACTTTC.

The chain is built from TRBV19 and TRBJ2-7, with TRBD1 matching 9 bases. V shed 4 bases and J 5 bases; nucleotides not matched to a gene: 0. CDR3 length: 12 amino acids. Looked up from germline, CDR1 is LNHDA and CDR2 is SQIVND (reference sequence). The CDR3 coding sequence is TGTGCCAGTAGTAGGACAGGGGACGAGCAGTACTTC. The encoded protein is CASSRTGDEQYF.

The genes are TRBV10-3 and TRBJ1-2; unclear D gene. This CDR3 spans 11 amino acids. Germline CDR1 ENHRY, CDR2 SYGVKD. V was shortened by 6 bases and J by 4 bases, with 6 bases between the two germline ends. The CDR3 is CAIRKRYGYTF. DNA of the CDR3: TGTGCCATCAGGAAGCGCTATGGCTACACCTTC.

This chain uses TRBV11-3 with TRBJ2-1, with 8 bases lining up with TRBD2. Germline loops: CDR1 SGHNT, CDR2 YENEEA. Trimming cost V 1 base and J 12 bases; bases outside gene matches: 5. The CDR3 has 13 amino acids. CDR3 sequence: CASSLGAGGWQFF. The CDR3, as DNA: TGTGCCAGCAGCTTAGGGGCGGGGGGATGGCAGTTCTTC. Based on the CDR3 plus reference TRBV11-3 and TRBJ2-1, the full variable domain is EAGVVQSPRYKIIEKKQPVAFWCNPISGHNTLYWYLQNLGQGPELLIRYENEEAVDDSQLPKDRFSAERLKGVDSTLKIQPAELGDSAVYLCASSLGAGGWQFFGPGTRLTVL.

This clone was observed a single time. V is TRBV7-3 and J is TRBJ2-2; D may be TRBD2 (6 bases). With 2 bases removed from V and 0 bases from J, the gap between germline ends came to 10 bases. The germline V gene encodes CDR1 SGHTA and CDR2 FQGTGA. The CDR3 is 16 residues long. The CDR3: CASSLEGGANTGELFF. The CDR3, as DNA: TGTGCCAGCAGCTTAGAAGGCGGGGCGAACACCGGGGAGCTGTTTTTT.